Listed below are T cell receptor beta chains from one sample, sequenced in a study of shared clonotypes between healthy human individuals. The method was immunoSEQ multiplex PCR; TCRdb's version includes in-frame clones alone and lacks a portion of them. The table records roughly 2,000,000 clones, approximately 94% of them present only once. What was sequenced was naive CD8+ T cells sorted from blood. These receptors came from a young man in good health. Both conserved end residues are part of each CDR3. D genes are given only for firm matches. Expanded clones get a size class; other rows say once, few or many, or leave the size out.

CDR3nt,CDR3aa,v_gene,j_gene,d_gene,abundance
TGTGCCAGCAGCTTAATAAGGTTCACAGATACGCAGTATTTT,CASSLIRFTDTQYF,TRBV7-2,TRBJ2-3,-,-
TGTGCCAGCAGCGCAGGGGACAGGGGGGCCCCTTCTGGAAACACCATATATTTT,CASSAGDRGAPSGNTIYF,TRBV9,TRBJ1-3,TRBD1,-
TGTGCCAGTAGTCCTGGTGAGACCCAGTACTTC,CASSPGETQYF,TRBV19,TRBJ2-5,-,-
TGTGCCAGCAGTTTACCGGCAGGGGATATCTACAATGAGCAGTTCTTC,CASSLPAGDIYNEQFF,TRBV27,TRBJ2-1,-,-
TGTGCCAGTAGTATGTCAGGGAACACTGAAGCTTTCTTT,CASSMSGNTEAFF,TRBV19,TRBJ1-1,-,-
TGCGCCAGCAGCCTTAGAGTGGGGTGGGCCGAGAACACCGGGGAGCTGTTTTTT,CASSLRVGWAENTGELFF,TRBV4-1,TRBJ2-2,-,-
TGTGCCAGCAGTTACTCGTTCAACCTCACCCCGTTCTTC,CASSYSFNLTPFF,TRBV6-5,TRBJ2-1,-,-
TGTGCCAGCAGCCCGGGAGGAATCGGACTACCGAACACCGGGGAGCTGTTTTTT,CASSPGGIGLPNTGELFF,TRBV7-6,TRBJ2-2,TRBD2,-
TGCAGCGCGGATAAGACAGGGGTAGGGGTATGGACGGAGACCCAGTACTTC,CSADKTGVGVWTETQYF,TRBV29-1,TRBJ2-5,TRBD1,-
TGTGCCAGCAGCGCGGGACAGGGGAGGGACGAGCAGTACTTC,CASSAGQGRDEQYF,TRBV9,TRBJ2-7,TRBD1,-
TGTGCCAGCAGCCCGTCAGGGGGAGGGCCCTCCTACAATGAGCAGTTCTTC,CASSPSGGGPSYNEQFF,TRBV7-9,TRBJ2-1,-,-
TGTGCCAGCAGTTACGACAGGGGGGTGAACGAGCAGTACTTC,CASSYDRGVNEQYF,TRBV6-5,TRBJ2-7,TRBD1,-
TGTGCCAGCAGCGTAGCGGGAGCTGGTAATGAGCAGTTCTTC,CASSVAGAGNEQFF,TRBV9,TRBJ2-1,-,-
TGCAGCGTTGAAAGAGGACAGGGAACCTACGAGCAGTACTTC,CSVERGQGTYEQYF,TRBV29-1,TRBJ2-7,TRBD1,once
TGTGCCAGCAGTGAACCGGGTAACAATGAGCAGTTCTTC,CASSEPGNNEQFF,TRBV2,TRBJ2-1,-,-
TGTGCCAGCAGCCCGGAAGGGATAGCGGGAGGTACCTACGAGCAGTACTTC,CASSPEGIAGGTYEQYF,TRBV7-8,TRBJ2-7,TRBD2,-
TGTGCCAGCAGCGGGACAGAAAACATTCAGTACTTC,CASSGTENIQYF,TRBV28,TRBJ2-4,TRBD1,-
TGTGCCAGCTCAAACATCGGGGGAACGTACCAAGAGACCCAGTACTTC,CASSNIGGTYQETQYF,TRBV6-6,TRBJ2-5,-,once
TGTGCCAGCAGTTACTTCTCAGGGGGGTCTGAAGCTTTCTTT,CASSYFSGGSEAFF,TRBV6-5,TRBJ1-1,TRBD1,-
TGTGCCAGCAGCTTCAGGCTCAGTCCCCGGGAGGAGCAGTACTTC,CASSFRLSPREEQYF,TRBV7-6,TRBJ2-7,-,-
TGCAGCGTTGAAGGGACTAGCGGGACCCCCAACTACAATGAGCAGTTCTTC,CSVEGTSGTPNYNEQFF,TRBV29-1,TRBJ2-1,TRBD2,-
TGTGCCAGCAGTTATGAGCGGAACAATGAGCAGTTCTTC,CASSYERNNEQFF,TRBV6-6,TRBJ2-1,-,-
TGTGCCAGCAGCCCACAGGGGATCCCCCCCTACGAGCAGTACTTC,CASSPQGIPPYEQYF,TRBV7-9,TRBJ2-7,TRBD1,-
TGCGCCAGCAGCCTTCCGTTTCAGGGGGAAACTAACTATGGCTACACCTTC,CASSLPFQGETNYGYTF,TRBV5-1,TRBJ1-2,TRBD1,-
TGTGCCAGCAGTTATTCACAGAGCAATCAGCCCCAGCATTTT,CASSYSQSNQPQHF,TRBV6-5,TRBJ1-5,-,once
TGTGCCAGCAGTTTTGACAGGGTTAATGAGCAGTTCTTC,CASSFDRVNEQFF,TRBV27,TRBJ2-1,TRBD1,once
TGTGCCAGCAGCTTATTCAGACAGGGGTACGACGAGCAGTACTTC,CASSLFRQGYDEQYF,TRBV11-2,TRBJ2-7,TRBD1,-
TGTGCCATCAGTGCCGGGACTGGAGTTATAGATACGCAGTATTTT,CAISAGTGVIDTQYF,TRBV10-3,TRBJ2-3,-,once
TGTGCCAGCAGTGAAAATTCCGGGGACCCTAATGAAAAACTGTTTTTT,CASSENSGDPNEKLFF,TRBV6-1,TRBJ1-4,-,-
TGTGCCAGCAGCCACCGACAGGGGGTCACCGGGGAGCTGTTTTTT,CASSHRQGVTGELFF,TRBV13,TRBJ2-2,TRBD1,-
TGCGCCAGCAGACCCGGGACAGGGGGAACAGATACGCAGTATTTT,CASRPGTGGTDTQYF,TRBV4-1,TRBJ2-3,TRBD1,-
TGTGCCAGCAGCTTAGTTCGGTCGGGGGGCTACACCTTC,CASSLVRSGGYTF,TRBV11-3,TRBJ1-2,-,-
TGTGCCAGCAGCGGATGGGGCGGTGAAGTCCCACACTACAATGAGCAGTTCTTC,CASSGWGGEVPHYNEQFF,TRBV9,TRBJ2-1,-,-
TGTGCCATCAGTGAACCGGGACAGGGAACCTACGAGCAGTACTTC,CAISEPGQGTYEQYF,TRBV10-3,TRBJ2-7,TRBD1,-
TGTGCCAGCAGCTTGGCGCTAGCGGGAGGTTACGAGCAGTACTTC,CASSLALAGGYEQYF,TRBV5-4,TRBJ2-7,TRBD2,-
TGCAGCGTTGAAGGTGACAGGACCTCCTACAATGAGCAGTTCTTC,CSVEGDRTSYNEQFF,TRBV29-1,TRBJ2-1,-,-
TGTGCCAGCAGTGTCCGGGTTAGCTCTGGAAACACCATATATTTT,CASSVRVSSGNTIYF,TRBV6-5,TRBJ1-3,-,-
TGTGCCAGCAGTGAATGGATAACGGGGGAGCAGTACTTC,CASSEWITGEQYF,TRBV6-1,TRBJ2-7,-,-
TGTGCCAGCAGCGCCTGGGGGGTCCCAAGCACAGATACGCAGTATTTT,CASSAWGVPSTDTQYF,TRBV9,TRBJ2-3,-,-
TGTGCCACCAGCGGCGGGGGGCTCGGAAGTGAGCAGTTCTTC,CATSGGGLGSEQFF,TRBV15,TRBJ2-1,TRBD2,once
TGTGCCACCGGAGCTACCCCCGGGACAGGACCCTACGAGCAGTACTTC,CATGATPGTGPYEQYF,TRBV7-9,TRBJ2-7,TRBD1,-
TGCGCCAGCACTGGACTAGCGGGTGACAATGAGCAGTTCTTC,CASTGLAGDNEQFF,TRBV4-1,TRBJ2-1,TRBD2,-
TGTGCCAGCACCGAGAGGCCAGGGGTTTCACCCCTCCACTTT,CASTERPGVSPLHF,TRBV27,TRBJ1-6,-,-